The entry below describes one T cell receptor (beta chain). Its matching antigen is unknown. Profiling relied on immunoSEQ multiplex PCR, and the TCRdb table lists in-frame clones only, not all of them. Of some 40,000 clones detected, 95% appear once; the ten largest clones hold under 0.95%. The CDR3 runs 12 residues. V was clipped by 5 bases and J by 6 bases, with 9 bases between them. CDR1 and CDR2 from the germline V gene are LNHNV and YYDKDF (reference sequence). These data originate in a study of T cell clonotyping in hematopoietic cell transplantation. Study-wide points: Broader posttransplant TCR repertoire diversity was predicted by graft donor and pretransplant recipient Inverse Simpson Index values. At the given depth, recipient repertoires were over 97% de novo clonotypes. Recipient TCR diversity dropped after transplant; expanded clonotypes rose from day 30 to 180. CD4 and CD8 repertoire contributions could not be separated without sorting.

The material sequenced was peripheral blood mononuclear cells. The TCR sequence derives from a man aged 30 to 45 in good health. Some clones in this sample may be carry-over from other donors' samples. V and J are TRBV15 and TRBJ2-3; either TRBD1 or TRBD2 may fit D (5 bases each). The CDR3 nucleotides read TGTGCCACCAGCTCTTGGGGGGATACGCAGTATTTT. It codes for CATSSWGDTQYF.